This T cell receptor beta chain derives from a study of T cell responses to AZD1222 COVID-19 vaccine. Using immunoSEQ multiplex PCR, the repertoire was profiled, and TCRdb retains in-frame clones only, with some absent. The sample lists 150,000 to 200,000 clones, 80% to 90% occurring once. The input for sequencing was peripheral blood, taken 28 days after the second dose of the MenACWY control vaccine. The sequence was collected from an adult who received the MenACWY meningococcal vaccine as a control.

As DNA, the CDR3 is TGTGCCAGCAGCCCAATACTGGGGGACCGAAAACTGTTTTTT. Its translation: CASSPILGDRKLFF. This sequence joins TRBV11-2 and TRBJ1-4; maybe TRBD1 (5 bases). This CDR3 has 14 residues. The germline V gene encodes CDR1 SGHAT and CDR2 FQNNGV. The ends were cut back, 5 bases at V and 10 bases at J, with 17 bases in the middle.